Listed here is a single T cell receptor beta chain. These data belong to a study of blood T cell repertoires in COVID-19. The overall study: The samples span acute and convalescent COVID-19 from the United States, Italy and Spain.

The CDR3 runs to 14 residues. The V gene's germline CDR1 is MDHEN and CDR2 SYDVKM. Trimming cost V 6 bases and J 3 bases, with 15 bases left between them. Participants spanned ages about 18 to 100 years and resided in around 25 US areas. Libraries were prepared by immunoSEQ multiplex PCR; TCRdb keeps only in-frame clonotypes and omits some of them. The sample lists some 400,000 clones, roughly 86% occurring once. The source material was PBMCs or T cells enriched from blood (not recorded which). The chain recombines TRBV28 with TRBJ2-7, with TRBD1 as a possible D gene (6 bases). The sequence was collected from a woman under 40 who had recovered from COVID-19. The CDR3: CASRLQGSGYEQYF. The CDR3 DNA follows: TGTGCCAGCAGACTACAGGGTTCAGGCTACGAGCAGTACTTC.